These 9 T cell receptor beta chains were all obtained from the same sample, sequenced in a study of blood T cell repertoires in COVID-19. Libraries were prepared by immunoSEQ multiplex PCR; TCRdb keeps only in-frame clonotypes and omits some of them. The sample lists about 70,000 clones, roughly 86% seen once, with 3.9% in the top ten. Input material: peripheral blood. The receptor source for this set is an older man with active COVID-19.

This sequence joins TRBV5-4 and TRBJ2-2, with TRBD1 matching 8 bases. The CDR3 covers 17 residues. V shed 1 base and J 4 bases; nucleotides not matched to a gene: 9. The germline V gene encodes CDR1 SGHNT and CDR2 YYREEE (reference sequence). The CDR3 nucleotides are TGTGCCAGCAGCTTGCCGTCAGGGGGCTCGGGCACCGGGGAGCTGTTTTTT. Its translation is CASSLPSGGSGTGELFF.

The V gene is TRBV25-1, the J gene TRBJ1-2; weak D call: TRBD1 (5 bases). Germline loops: CDR1 MGHDK, CDR2 SYGVNS. Trimming stripped 3 bases from V and 8 bases from J, with 16 bases between. There are 14 residues in the CDR3. This chain's CDR3 is CASSDHSGEAGYTF. In nucleotides, the CDR3 is TGTGCCAGCAGTGACCACTCGGGGGAAGCAGGCTACACCTTC.

V gene TRBV7-8 combines with J gene TRBJ2-3; the match to TRBD2 covers 8 bases. The germline V gene has CDR1 SGHVS and CDR2 FQNEAQ. The CDR3 runs to 12 residues. Trimming took 5 bases from V and 9 from J; bases not matched to a gene: 4. CDR3 protein: CASSQTGGTQYF. The CDR3 DNA sequence: TGTGCCAGCAGCCAAACGGGGGGGACGCAGTATTTT.

V gene TRBV7-6 combines with J gene TRBJ2-1; TRBD2 agrees at 13 bases. This CDR3 has 19 amino acids. The germline V gene encodes CDR1 SGHVS and CDR2 FNYEAQ. The V and J ends lost 5 bases and 1 base, in that order; junction bases with no gene match: 11. In nucleotides, the CDR3 is TGTGCCAGCAGCGCCGGGACTAGCGGGACCGCCGCTTCCTACAATGAGCAGTTCTTC. Translating gives CASSAGTSGTAASYNEQFF.

This sequence joins TRBV6-5 and TRBJ1-5; 8 bases fit TRBD1. The CDR3 runs to 13 residues. The J segment lost 2 bases and the V segment lost 6 bases, leaving 0 bases of the junction unmatched. In germline, CDR1 is MNHEY, CDR2 SVGAGI. Here the CDR3 DNA reads TGTGCCAGCAGGGACAGGGGCAATCAGCCCCAGCATTTT. This sequence encodes CASRDRGNQPQHF.

This chain connects TRBV5-1 to TRBJ2-5, with D perhaps matching TRBD2 (7 bases). CDR1 and CDR2 from the germline V gene are SGHRS and YFSETQ. The germline V and J ends were trimmed by 4 bases and 0 bases, with 19 bases remaining between them. The CDR3 spans 17 residues. CDR3 region: CASSPGASGGYQETQYF. The CDR3 DNA follows: TGCGCCAGCAGCCCGGGGGCTAGCGGAGGGTACCAAGAGACCCAGTACTTC. Supplemented by reference TRBV5-1 and TRBJ2-5, the full variable domain reads KAGVTQTPRYLIKTRGQQVTLSCSPISGHRSVSWYQQTPGQGLQFLFEYFSETQRNKGNFPGRFSGRQFSNSRSEMNVSTLELGDSALYLCASSPGASGGYQETQYFGPGTRLLVL.

The chain uses TRBV2 and TRBJ2-2, with 8 bases matching TRBD1. V dropped 9 bases and J dropped 1; count of bases not matched to a gene: 10. Germline values: CDR1 SNHLY, CDR2 FYNNEI. CDR3 length: 16 residues. The DNA for the CDR3 is TGTGCCAGTCACCCCACCGGACAGGGGAACACCGGGGAGCTGTTTTTT. It translates to CASHPTGQGNTGELFF. The variable domain in full, completed from reference TRBV2 and TRBJ2-2, reads EPEVTQTPSHQVTQMGQEVILRCVPISNHLYFYWYRQILGQKVEFLVSFYNNEISEKSEIFDDQFSVERPDGSNFTLKIRSTKLEDSAMYFCASHPTGQGNTGELFFGEGSRLTVL.

This sequence joins TRBV6-5 and TRBJ1-1, with unresolved D. Germline values: CDR1 MNHEY, CDR2 SVGAGI. Trimming removed 6 bases at V and 0 bases at J, with 8 bases between. The CDR3 spans 13 residues. The CDR3 DNA is TGTGCCAGCAGCGCCTCTATGAACACTGAAGCTTTCTTT. Amino acid sequence: CASSASMNTEAFF.

The V call is TRBV7-2, the J call TRBJ2-1; the D is unclear. Germline loops: CDR1 SGHTA, CDR2 FQGNSA. The CDR3 has 15 residues. Trimming removed 5 bases from V and 8 bases from J, with 19 bases in between. The chain's CDR3 is CASSPPPSVWHEQFF. CDR3 in DNA: TGTGCCAGCAGCCCCCCCCCTAGTGTGTGGCATGAGCAGTTCTTC.